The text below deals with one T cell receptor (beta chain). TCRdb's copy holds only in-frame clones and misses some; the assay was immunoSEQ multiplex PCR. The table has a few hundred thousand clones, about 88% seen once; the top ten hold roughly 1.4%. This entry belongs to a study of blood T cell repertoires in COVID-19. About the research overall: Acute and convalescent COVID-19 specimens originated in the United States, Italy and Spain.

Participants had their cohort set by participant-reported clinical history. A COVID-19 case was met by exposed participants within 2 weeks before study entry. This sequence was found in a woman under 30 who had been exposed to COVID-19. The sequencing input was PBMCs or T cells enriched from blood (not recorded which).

CDR3: CASSSEGPNQPQHF. The CDR3 bases are TGCGCCAGCAGCTCCGAGGGCCCCAATCAGCCCCAGCATTTT. V is TRBV5-1 and J is TRBJ1-5; no firm D call. The germline V and J ends were trimmed by 3 bases and 3 bases, with 10 bases remaining between them. The CDR3 covers 14 residues. The germline CDR1 and CDR2 sequences are SGHRS and YFSETQ.